Described below is a single T cell receptor (beta chain) sequence and its context. The record originates from a study of early stage breast cancer tumors. Here immunoSEQ multiplex PCR was the method, and the copy in TCRdb shows in-frame clones only, minus some. The sample includes approximately 70,000 clones, around 80% seen only once; the top ten take approximately 4.5%. Per the germline V gene, CDR1 is MNHEY and CDR2 is SMNVEV (reference sequence). This CDR3 spans 14 amino acids. V shed 4 bases and J shed 2 bases, with 10 bases lying between them. The clonotype was recovered from a person between 35 and 49 years old with breast cancer. V gene TRBV27 combines with J gene TRBJ2-3; weak D call: TRBD1 (6 bases). Sequenced: blood. The CDR3 here is CASSSGQFTDTQYF. Written as DNA, the CDR3 is TGTGCCAGCAGTTCAGGACAGTTCACAGATACGCAGTATTTT.